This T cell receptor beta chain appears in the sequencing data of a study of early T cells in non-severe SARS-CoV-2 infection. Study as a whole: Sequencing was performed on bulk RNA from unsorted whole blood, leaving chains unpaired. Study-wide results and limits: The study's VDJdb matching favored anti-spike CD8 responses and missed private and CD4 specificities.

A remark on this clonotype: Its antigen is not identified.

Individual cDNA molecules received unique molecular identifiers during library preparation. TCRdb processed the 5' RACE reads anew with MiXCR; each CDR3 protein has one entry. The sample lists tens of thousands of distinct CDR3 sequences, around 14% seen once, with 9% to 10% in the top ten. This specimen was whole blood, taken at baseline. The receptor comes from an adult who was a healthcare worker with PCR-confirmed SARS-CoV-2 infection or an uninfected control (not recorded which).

CDR3: CSAGTSDYNEQFF. CDR3 nucleotides: TGCAGCGCCGGGACTAGCGACTACAATGAGCAGTTCTTC. The V and J genes are TRBV20-1 and TRBJ2-1; 10 bases map to TRBD2. CDR3 length: 13 amino acids. CDR1 and CDR2 (germline): DFQATT, SNEGSKA (reference sequence).